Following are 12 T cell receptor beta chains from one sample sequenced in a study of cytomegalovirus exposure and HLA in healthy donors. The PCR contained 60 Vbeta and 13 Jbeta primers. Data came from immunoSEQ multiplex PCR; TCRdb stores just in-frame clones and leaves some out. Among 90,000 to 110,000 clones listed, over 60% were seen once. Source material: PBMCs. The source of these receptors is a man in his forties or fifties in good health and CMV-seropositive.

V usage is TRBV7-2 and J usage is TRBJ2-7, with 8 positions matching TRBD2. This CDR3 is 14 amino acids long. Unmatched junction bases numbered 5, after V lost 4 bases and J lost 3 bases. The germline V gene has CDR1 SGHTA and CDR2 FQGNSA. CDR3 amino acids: CASSWRGADYEQYF. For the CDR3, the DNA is TGTGCCAGCAGCTGGCGGGGGGCCGACTACGAGCAGTACTTC.

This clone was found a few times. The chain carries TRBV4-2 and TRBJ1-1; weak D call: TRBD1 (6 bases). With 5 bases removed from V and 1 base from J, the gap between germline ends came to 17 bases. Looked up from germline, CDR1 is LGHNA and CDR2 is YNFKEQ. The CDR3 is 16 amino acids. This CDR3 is CASSYPSGRGNTEAFF. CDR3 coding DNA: TGTGCCAGCAGCTATCCCTCTGGCAGGGGGAACACTGAAGCTTTCTTT.

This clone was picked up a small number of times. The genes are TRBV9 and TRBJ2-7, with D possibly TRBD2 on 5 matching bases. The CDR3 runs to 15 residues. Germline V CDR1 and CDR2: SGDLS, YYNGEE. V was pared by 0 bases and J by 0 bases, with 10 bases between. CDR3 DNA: TGTGCCAGCAGCGTAGACGGGGATAGCTCCTACGAGCAGTACTTC. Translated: CASSVDGDSSYEQYF.

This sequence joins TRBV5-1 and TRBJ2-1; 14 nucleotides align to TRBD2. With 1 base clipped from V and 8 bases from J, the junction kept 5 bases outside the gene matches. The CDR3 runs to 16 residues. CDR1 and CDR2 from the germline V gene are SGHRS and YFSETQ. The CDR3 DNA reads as TGCGCCAGCAGCTTGTGGGGACTAGCGGGAGTAGATGAGCAGTTCTTC. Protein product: CASSLWGLAGVDEQFF.

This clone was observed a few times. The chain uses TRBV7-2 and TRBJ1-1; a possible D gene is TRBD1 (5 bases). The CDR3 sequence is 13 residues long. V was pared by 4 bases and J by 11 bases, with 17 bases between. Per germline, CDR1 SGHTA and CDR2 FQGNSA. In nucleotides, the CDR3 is TGTGCCAGCAGCTCGTTTAAAAATAAGGGGGCTTTCTTT. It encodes CASSSFKNKGAFF.

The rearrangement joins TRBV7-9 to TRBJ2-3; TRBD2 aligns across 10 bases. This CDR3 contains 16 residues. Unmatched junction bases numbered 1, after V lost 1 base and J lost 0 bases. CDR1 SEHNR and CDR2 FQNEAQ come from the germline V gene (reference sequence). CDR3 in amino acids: CASSLGLAGSTDTQYF. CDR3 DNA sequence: TGTGCCAGCAGCTTAGGACTAGCGGGCAGCACAGATACGCAGTATTTT.

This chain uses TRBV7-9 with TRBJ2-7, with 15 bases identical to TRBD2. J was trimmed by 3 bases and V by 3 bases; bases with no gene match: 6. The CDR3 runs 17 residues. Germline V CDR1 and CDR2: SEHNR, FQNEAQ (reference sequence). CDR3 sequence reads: CASSLGLAGGLNYEQYF. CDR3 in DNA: TGTGCCAGCAGCTTGGGACTAGCGGGAGGACTAAACTACGAGCAGTACTTC.

This CDR3 is CASSHPRQGENTGELFF. The CDR3 DNA sequence: TGCGCCAGCAGCCACCCCCGACAGGGGGAAAACACCGGGGAGCTGTTTTTT. V is TRBV4-1 and J is TRBJ2-2; TRBD1 matches 9 bases. The junction had 7 bases not matched to a gene; V was cut back by 3 bases and J by 2 bases. The CDR3 has 17 amino acids. CDR1 is MGHRA, CDR2 YSYEKL, per germline.

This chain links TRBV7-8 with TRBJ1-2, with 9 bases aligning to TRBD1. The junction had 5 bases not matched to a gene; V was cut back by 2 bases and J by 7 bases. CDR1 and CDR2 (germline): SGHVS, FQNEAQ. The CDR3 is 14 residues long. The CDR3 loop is CASSLRGTGSGYTF. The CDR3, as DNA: TGTGCCAGCAGCTTACGGGGGACAGGGAGTGGCTACACCTTC.

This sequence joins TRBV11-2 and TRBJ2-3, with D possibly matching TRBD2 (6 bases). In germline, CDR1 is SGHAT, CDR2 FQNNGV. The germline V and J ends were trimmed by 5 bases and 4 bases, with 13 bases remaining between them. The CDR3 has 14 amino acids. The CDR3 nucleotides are TGTGCCAGCAGCCCGGGACTCCTTTCAGATACGCAGTATTTT. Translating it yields CASSPGLLSDTQYF.

The CDR3 spells CASSVSGGQGFYEQYF. DNA of the CDR3: TGTGCCAGCAGCGTATCAGGAGGACAGGGATTCTACGAGCAGTACTTC. The chain employs TRBV9 and TRBJ2-7; TRBD1 aligns across 8 bases. V was pared by 1 base and J by 3 bases, with 9 bases of the junction left unmatched. The germline CDR1 and CDR2 sequences are SGDLS and YYNGEE. The CDR3 is made up of 16 amino acids.

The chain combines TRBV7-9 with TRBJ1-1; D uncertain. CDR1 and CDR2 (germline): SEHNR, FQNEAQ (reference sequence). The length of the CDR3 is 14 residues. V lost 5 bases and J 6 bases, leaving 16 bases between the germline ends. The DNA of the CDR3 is TGTGCCAGCAGCCCGATGACATCTCTATCTGAAGCTTTCTTT. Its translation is CASSPMTSLSEAFF.